This T cell receptor (beta chain) was retrieved from a study of T cell changes during pregnancy in multiple sclerosis. CDR3 length equals 15 residues. Looked up from germline, CDR1 is MNHNS and CDR2 is SASEGT. Trimming pared 2 bases from V and 2 bases from J, leaving 9 bases between. TCRdb's copy holds only in-frame clones and misses some; the assay was immunoSEQ multiplex PCR. This sample has 40,000 to 50,000 clones, with around 95% found just once. The sequence came from a female donor with multiple sclerosis, enrolled in a pregnancy study. The sample in question was CD8+ T cells from peripheral blood mononuclear cells, obtained after pregnancy. The genes are TRBV6-1 and TRBJ2-2; D might be TRBD2 (6 bases). The CDR3 bases are TGTGCCAGCAGTGAATTAGCGGATAACACCGGGGAGCTGTTTTTT. Amino acid sequence: CASSELADNTGELFF.